This TCR beta chain was observed in a study of radiotherapy plus CTLA-4 blockade in lung cancer. Study as a whole: Among enrolled patients, less than 20% responded and around 30% achieved disease control. Notes on the study in general: Response, reportedly, was best predicted by interferon-beta along with early blood T cell clone dynamics. Among blood TCR repertoires after radiotherapy plus ipilimumab, tumor-derived clones expanded.

This CDR3 contains 16 residues. The V segment lost 4 bases and the J segment 7 bases; nucleotides outside the gene matches: 13. From germline, CDR1 is SEHNR and CDR2 FQNEAQ (reference sequence). About this clone: Its cognate antigen is unknown.

With ipilimumab providing CTLA-4 blockade, focal radiation was administered to patients who had chemo-refractory metastatic non-small-cell lung cancer. Data came from immunoSEQ multiplex PCR; TCRdb stores just in-frame clones and leaves some out. This table has about 53,000 clones, approximately 85% appearing once. The chain combines TRBV7-9 with TRBJ1-2; 9 nucleotides align to TRBD1. The sequence came from a human donor with non-small cell lung cancer whose response to radiotherapy plus ipilimumab could not be evaluated. Source: peripheral blood, taken from a patient treated with radiotherapy plus ipilimumab. The CDR3 DNA is TGTGCCAGCAGCTCCAGCTTGGACAGGGGAATGTCTGGCTACACCTTC. As protein: CASSSSLDRGMSGYTF. The full variable domain, completed using reference TRBV7-9 and TRBJ1-2, is DTGVSQNPRHKITKRGQNVTFRCDPISEHNRLYWYRQTLGQGPEFLTYFQNEAQLEKSRLLSDRFSAERPKGSFSTLEIQRTEQGDSAMYLCASSSSLDRGMSGYTFGSGTRLTVV.